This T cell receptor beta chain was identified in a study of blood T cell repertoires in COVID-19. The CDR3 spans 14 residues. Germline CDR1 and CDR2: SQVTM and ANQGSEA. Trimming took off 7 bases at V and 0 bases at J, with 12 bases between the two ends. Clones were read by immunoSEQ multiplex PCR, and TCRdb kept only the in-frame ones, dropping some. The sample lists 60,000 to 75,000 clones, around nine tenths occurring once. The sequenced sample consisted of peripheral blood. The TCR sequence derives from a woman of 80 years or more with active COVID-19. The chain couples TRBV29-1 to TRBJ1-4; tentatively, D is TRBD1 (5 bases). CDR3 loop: CSARDSSTNEKLFF. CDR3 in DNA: TGCAGCGCCCGGGACTCTTCAACTAATGAAAAACTGTTTTTT. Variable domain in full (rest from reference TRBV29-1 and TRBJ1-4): SAVISQKPSRDICQRGTSLTIQCQVDSQVTMMFWYRQQPGQSLTLIATANQGSEATYESGFVIDKFPISRPNLTFSTLTVSNMSPEDSSIYLCSARDSSTNEKLFFGSGTQLSVL.